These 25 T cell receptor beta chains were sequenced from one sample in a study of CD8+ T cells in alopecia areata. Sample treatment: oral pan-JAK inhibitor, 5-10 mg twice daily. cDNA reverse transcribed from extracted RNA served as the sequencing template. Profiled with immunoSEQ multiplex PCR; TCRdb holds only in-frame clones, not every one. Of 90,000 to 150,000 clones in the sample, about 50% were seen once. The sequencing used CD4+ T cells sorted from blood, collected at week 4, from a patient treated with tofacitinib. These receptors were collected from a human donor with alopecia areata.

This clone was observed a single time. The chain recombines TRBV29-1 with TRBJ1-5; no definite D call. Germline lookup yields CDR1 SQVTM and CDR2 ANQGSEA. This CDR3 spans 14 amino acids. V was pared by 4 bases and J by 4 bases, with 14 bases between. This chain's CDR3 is CSVVDSNSNQPQHF. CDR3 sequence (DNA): TGCAGCGTTGTGGACTCAAACTCTAATCAGCCCCAGCATTTT.

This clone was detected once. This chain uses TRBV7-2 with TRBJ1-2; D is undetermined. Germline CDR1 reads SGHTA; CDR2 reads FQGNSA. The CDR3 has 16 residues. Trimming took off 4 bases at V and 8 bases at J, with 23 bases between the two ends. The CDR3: CASSYPGLVGSLGYTF. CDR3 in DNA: TGTGCCAGCAGCTACCCCGGGCTCGTTGGTTCTTTGGGCTACACCTTC.

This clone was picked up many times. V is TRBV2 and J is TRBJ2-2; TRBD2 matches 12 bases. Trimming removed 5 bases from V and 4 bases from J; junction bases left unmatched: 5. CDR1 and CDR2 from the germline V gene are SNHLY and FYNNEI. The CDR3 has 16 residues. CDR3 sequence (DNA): TGTGCCAGCAGTCCCCTAGCGGGGGGGACCACCGGGGAGCTGTTTTTT. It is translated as CASSPLAGGTTGELFF.

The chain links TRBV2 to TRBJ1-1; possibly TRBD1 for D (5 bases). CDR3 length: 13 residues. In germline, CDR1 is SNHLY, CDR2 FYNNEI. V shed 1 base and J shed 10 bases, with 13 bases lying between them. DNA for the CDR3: TGTGCCAGCAGTGAAGATACGGGACTGGGAGCTTTCTTT. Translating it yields CASSEDTGLGAFF. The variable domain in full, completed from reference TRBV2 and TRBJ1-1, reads EPEVTQTPSHQVTQMGQEVILRCVPISNHLYFYWYRQILGQKVEFLVSFYNNEISEKSEIFDDQFSVERPDGSNFTLKIRSTKLEDSAMYFCASSEDTGLGAFFGQGTRLTVV.

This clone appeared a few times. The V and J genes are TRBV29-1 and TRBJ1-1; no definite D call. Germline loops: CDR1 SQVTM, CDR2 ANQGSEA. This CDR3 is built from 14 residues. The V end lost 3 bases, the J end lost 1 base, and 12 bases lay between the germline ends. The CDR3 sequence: CSVESVARNTEAFF. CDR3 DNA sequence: TGCAGCGTTGAGAGTGTCGCAAGGAACACTGAAGCTTTCTTT. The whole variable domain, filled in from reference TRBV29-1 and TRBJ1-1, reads SAVISQKPSRDICQRGTSLTIQCQVDSQVTMMFWYRQQPGQSLTLIATANQGSEATYESGFVIDKFPISRPNLTFSTLTVSNMSPEDSSIYLCSVESVARNTEAFFGQGTRLTVV.

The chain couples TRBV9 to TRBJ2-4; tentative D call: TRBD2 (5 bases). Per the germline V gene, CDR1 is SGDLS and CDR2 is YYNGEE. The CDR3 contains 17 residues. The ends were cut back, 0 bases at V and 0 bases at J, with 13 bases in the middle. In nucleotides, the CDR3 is TGTGCCAGCAGCGTAGGAGGGATAGGGTTAGCCAAAAACATTCAGTACTTC. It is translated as CASSVGGIGLAKNIQYF.

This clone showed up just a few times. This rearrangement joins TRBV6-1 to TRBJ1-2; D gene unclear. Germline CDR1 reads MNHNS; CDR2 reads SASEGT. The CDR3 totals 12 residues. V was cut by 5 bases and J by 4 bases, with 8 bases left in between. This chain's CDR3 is CASSSPSYGYTF. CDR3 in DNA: TGTGCCAGCAGTTCCCCCAGCTATGGCTACACCTTC.

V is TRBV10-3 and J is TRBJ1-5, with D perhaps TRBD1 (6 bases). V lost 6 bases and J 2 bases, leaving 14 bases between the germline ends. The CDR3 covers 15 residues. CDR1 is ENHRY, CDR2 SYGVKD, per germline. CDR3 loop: CAIRPDRPGNQPQHF. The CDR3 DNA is TGTGCCATCAGGCCTGACAGGCCGGGCAATCAGCCCCAGCATTTT.

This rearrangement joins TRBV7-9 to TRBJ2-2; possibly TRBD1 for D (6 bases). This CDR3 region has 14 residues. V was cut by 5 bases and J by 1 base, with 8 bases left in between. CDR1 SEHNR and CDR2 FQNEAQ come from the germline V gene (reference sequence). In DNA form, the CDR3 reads TGTGCCAGCAGCATGGACAGGAACACCGGGGAGCTGTTTTTT. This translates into CASSMDRNTGELFF.

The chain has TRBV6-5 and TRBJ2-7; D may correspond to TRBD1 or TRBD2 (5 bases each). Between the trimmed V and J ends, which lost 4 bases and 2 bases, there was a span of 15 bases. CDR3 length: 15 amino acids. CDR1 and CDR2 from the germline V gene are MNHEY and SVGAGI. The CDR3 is CASSLEGNRPYEQYF. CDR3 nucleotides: TGTGCCAGCAGTTTAGAGGGGAATCGACCCTACGAGCAGTACTTC.

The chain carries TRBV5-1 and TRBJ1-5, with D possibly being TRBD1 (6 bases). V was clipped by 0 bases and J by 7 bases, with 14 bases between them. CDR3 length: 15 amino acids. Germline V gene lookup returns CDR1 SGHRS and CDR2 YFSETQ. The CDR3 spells CASSLGGTQGQPQHF. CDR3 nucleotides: TGCGCCAGCAGCTTGGGCGGGACACAAGGGCAGCCCCAGCATTTT. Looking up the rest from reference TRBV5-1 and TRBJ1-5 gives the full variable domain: KAGVTQTPRYLIKTRGQQVTLSCSPISGHRSVSWYQQTPGQGLQFLFEYFSETQRNKGNFPGRFSGRQFSNSRSEMNVSTLELGDSALYLCASSLGGTQGQPQHFGDGTRLSIL.

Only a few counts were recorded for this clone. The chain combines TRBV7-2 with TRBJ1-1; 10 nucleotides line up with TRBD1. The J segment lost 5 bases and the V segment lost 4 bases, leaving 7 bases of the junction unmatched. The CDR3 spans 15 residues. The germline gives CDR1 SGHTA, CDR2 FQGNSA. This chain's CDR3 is CASSYWTGGRTEAFF. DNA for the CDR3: TGTGCCAGCAGCTACTGGACAGGGGGGAGAACTGAAGCTTTCTTT.

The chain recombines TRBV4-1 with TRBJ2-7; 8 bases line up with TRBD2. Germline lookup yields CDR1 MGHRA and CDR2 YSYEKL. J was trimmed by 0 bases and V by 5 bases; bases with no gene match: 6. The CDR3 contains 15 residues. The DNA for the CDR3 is TGCGCCAGCAGCAACCGACTAGCGATCTCCTACGAGCAGTACTTC. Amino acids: CASSNRLAISYEQYF.

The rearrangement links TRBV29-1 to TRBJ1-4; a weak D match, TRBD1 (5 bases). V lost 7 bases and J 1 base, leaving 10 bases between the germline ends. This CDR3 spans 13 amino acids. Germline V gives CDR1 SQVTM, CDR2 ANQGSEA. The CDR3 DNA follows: TGCAGCGCTGTGGGGGAAACTAATGAAAAACTGTTTTTT. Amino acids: CSAVGETNEKLFF.

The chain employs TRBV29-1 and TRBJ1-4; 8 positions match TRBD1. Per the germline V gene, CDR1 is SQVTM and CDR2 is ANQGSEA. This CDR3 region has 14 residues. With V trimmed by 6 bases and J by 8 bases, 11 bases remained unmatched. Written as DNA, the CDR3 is TGCAGCGTGGCCACAGGGGGTAGAGGAGAAAAACTGTTTTTT. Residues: CSVATGGRGEKLFF.

This CDR3 reads CATSRDPGGHYGYTF. The CDR3 coding sequence is TGTGCCACCAGCAGAGATCCGGGGGGGCACTATGGCTACACCTTC. The V and J genes are TRBV15 and TRBJ1-2, with D possibly TRBD1 on 6 matching bases. Germline CDR1 reads LNHNV; CDR2 reads YYDKDF (reference sequence). CDR3 length: 15 residues. V was shortened by 0 bases and J by 3 bases, with 11 bases between the two germline ends.

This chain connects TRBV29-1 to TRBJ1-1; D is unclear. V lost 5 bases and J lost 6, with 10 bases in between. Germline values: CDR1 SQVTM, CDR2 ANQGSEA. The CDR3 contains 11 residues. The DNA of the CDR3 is TGCAGCGTTTTCGTACGGCCTGAAGCTTTCTTT. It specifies CSVFVRPEAFF.

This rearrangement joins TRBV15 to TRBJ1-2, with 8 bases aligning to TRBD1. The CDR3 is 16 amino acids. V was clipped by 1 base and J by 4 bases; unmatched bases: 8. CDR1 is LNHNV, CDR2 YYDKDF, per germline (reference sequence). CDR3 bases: TGTGCCACCAGCAGAGGGGTCGACAGGGGTGCCTATGGCTACACCTTC. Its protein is CATSRGVDRGAYGYTF.

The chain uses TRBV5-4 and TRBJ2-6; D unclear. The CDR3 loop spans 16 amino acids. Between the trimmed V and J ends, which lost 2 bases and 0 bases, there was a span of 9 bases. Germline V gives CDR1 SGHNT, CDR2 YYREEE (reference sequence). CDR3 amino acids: CASSFRKSSGANVLTF. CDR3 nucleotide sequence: TGTGCCAGCAGCTTCCGCAAAAGCTCTGGGGCCAACGTCCTGACTTTC.

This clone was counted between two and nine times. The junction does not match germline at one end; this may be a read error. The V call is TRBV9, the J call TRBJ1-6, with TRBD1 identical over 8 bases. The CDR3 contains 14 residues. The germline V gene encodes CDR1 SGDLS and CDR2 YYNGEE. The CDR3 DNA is TGTGCCAGCAGCCCCCAATTACTTCGGGACAGGATCACCTTT. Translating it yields CASSPQLLRDRITF. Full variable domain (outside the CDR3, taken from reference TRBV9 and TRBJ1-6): DSGVTQTPKHLITATGQRVTLRCSPRSGDLSVYWYQQSLDQGLQFLIQYYNGEERAKGNILERFSAQQFPDLHSELNLSSLELGDSALYFCASSPQLLRDRITFGNGTRLTVT.

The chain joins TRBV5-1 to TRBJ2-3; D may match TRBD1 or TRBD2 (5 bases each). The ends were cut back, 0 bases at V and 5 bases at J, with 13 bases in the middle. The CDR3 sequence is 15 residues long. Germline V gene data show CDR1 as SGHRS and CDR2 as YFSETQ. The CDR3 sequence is CASSLGLGTQDTQYF. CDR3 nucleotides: TGCGCCAGCAGCTTGGGCCTAGGGACGCAAGATACGCAGTATTTT.

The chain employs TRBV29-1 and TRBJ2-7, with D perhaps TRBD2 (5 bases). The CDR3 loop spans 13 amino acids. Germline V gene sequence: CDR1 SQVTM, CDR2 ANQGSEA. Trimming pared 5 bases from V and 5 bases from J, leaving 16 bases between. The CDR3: CSVLAIYGDEQYF. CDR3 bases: TGCAGCGTTCTAGCAATCTATGGGGACGAGCAGTACTTC.

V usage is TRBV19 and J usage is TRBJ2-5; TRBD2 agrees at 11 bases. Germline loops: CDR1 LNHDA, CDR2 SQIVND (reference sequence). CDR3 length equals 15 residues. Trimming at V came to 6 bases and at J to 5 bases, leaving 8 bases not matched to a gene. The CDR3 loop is CASSKPTSGMETQYF. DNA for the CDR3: TGTGCCAGTAGCAAACCGACTAGCGGGATGGAGACCCAGTACTTC.

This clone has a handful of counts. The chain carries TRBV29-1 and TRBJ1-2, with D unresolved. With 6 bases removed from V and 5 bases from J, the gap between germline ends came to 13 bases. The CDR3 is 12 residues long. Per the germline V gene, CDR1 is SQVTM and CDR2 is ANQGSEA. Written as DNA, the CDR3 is TGCAGCGTCCTGACTGGGAGGTATGGCTACACCTTC. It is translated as CSVLTGRYGYTF.

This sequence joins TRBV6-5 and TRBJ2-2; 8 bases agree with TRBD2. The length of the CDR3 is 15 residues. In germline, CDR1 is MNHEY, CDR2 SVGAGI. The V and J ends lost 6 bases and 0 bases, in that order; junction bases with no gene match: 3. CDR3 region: CASRRGGANTGELFF. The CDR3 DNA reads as TGTGCCAGCAGACGGGGGGGTGCGAACACCGGGGAGCTGTTTTTT.